Listed below are T cell receptor beta chains from one sample, sequenced in a study of regulatory T cells in long-lasting Graves disease. TCRdb re-called the multiplex PCR reads with MiXCR, one entry per CDR3 protein. The sample includes 350,000 to 400,000 distinct CDR3 sequences, roughly 16% of them seen just once. The sequences come from peripheral blood mononuclear cells (PBMCs), collected at new diagnosis, from a patient treated with antithyroid drugs. These receptors all stem from a female donor with Graves disease. The CDR3 runs from the conserved cysteine through the conserved F or W. The order of the fields is V gene, clone size, J gene, D gene, CDR3 protein, CDR3 DNA. A D gene is named only where the DNA matches it firmly. Size is omitted from some rows. Given values are once, few, many or a class for expanded clones.

v_gene: TRBV2; abundance: many; j_gene: TRBJ1-2; d_gene: .; CDR3aa: CASSEQGIDYGYTF; CDR3nt: TGTGCCAGCAGTGAACAGGGGATCGACTATGGCTACACCTTC
v_gene: TRBV6-2/TRBV6-3; abundance: many; j_gene: TRBJ2-1; d_gene: .; CDR3aa: CASSYSKTEQFF; CDR3nt: TGTGCCAGCAGTTACTCGAAAACAGAGCAGTTCTTC
v_gene: TRBV28; abundance: many; j_gene: TRBJ1-1; d_gene: .; CDR3aa: CASSFQQQNTEAFF; CDR3nt: TGTGCCAGCAGTTTTCAACAGCAGAACACTGAAGCTTTCTTT
v_gene: TRBV12-3/TRBV12-4; abundance: many; j_gene: TRBJ1-5; d_gene: .; CDR3aa: CASSHHVGPQHF; CDR3nt: TGTGCCAGCAGTCACCATGTAGGGCCCCAGCATTTT
v_gene: TRBV28; abundance: many; j_gene: TRBJ2-4; d_gene: .; CDR3aa: CASSITGSAKNIQYF; CDR3nt: TGTGCCAGCAGTATCACAGGGTCTGCCAAAAACATTCAGTACTTC
v_gene: TRBV6-2/TRBV6-3; abundance: few; j_gene: TRBJ2-5; d_gene: TRBD2; CDR3aa: CASRLAGRPSWETQYF; CDR3nt: TGTGCCAGTCGCCTAGCGGGACGACCCTCGTGGGAGACCCAGTACTTC
v_gene: TRBV16; abundance: many; j_gene: TRBJ1-5; d_gene: .; CDR3aa: CASSQSLGEPQHF; CDR3nt: TGTGCCAGCAGCCAAAGTCTGGGGGAGCCCCAGCATTTT
v_gene: TRBV12-3/TRBV12-4; abundance: many; j_gene: TRBJ2-5; d_gene: TRBD1; CDR3aa: CASTPRDRGETQYF; CDR3nt: TGTGCCAGCACGCCTCGGGACAGGGGGGAGACCCAGTACTTC
v_gene: TRBV6-1; abundance: .; j_gene: TRBJ2-1; d_gene: .; CDR3aa: CASSITRGSYNEQFF; CDR3nt: TGTGCCAGCAGTATAACTAGAGGGTCCTACAATGAGCAGTTCTTC
v_gene: TRBV13; abundance: few; j_gene: TRBJ2-2; d_gene: .; CDR3aa: CASSFEGGELFF; CDR3nt: TGTGCCAGCAGCTTTGAAGGCGGGGAGCTGTTTTTT
v_gene: TRBV9; abundance: many; j_gene: TRBJ1-2; d_gene: .; CDR3aa: CASSVATRGRGYTF; CDR3nt: TGTGCCAGCAGCGTAGCTACCAGGGGTCGAGGCTACACCTTC
v_gene: TRBV10-2; abundance: many; j_gene: TRBJ2-7; d_gene: TRBD1; CDR3aa: CASAPDRRIYEQYF; CDR3nt: TGCGCCAGCGCGCCGGACAGGAGAATCTACGAGCAGTACTTC
v_gene: TRBV9; abundance: many; j_gene: TRBJ2-3; d_gene: .; CDR3aa: CASSVGSGTDTQYF; CDR3nt: TGTGCCAGCAGCGTGGGTAGCGGCACAGATACGCAGTATTTT
v_gene: TRBV10-1; abundance: many; j_gene: TRBJ2-5; d_gene: .; CDR3aa: CASSDGGGGSKETQYF; CDR3nt: TGCGCCAGCAGTGATGGTGGGGGAGGATCGAAAGAGACCCAGTACTTC
v_gene: TRBV6-2/TRBV6-3; abundance: many; j_gene: TRBJ2-5; d_gene: TRBD1; CDR3aa: CASSYPTGTGKETQYF; CDR3nt: TGTGCCAGCAGTTACCCAACCGGGACAGGGAAAGAGACCCAGTACTTC
v_gene: TRBV5-1; abundance: few; j_gene: TRBJ1-1; d_gene: TRBD1; CDR3aa: CASSLRPRDRVNTEAFF; CDR3nt: TGCGCCAGCAGCTTGAGACCTAGGGACAGGGTGAACACTGAAGCTTTCTTT
v_gene: TRBV11-2; abundance: many; j_gene: TRBJ2-5; d_gene: .; CDR3aa: CASSATGETQYF; CDR3nt: TGTGCCAGCAGCGCTACCGGGGAGACCCAGTACTTC
v_gene: TRBV6-2/TRBV6-3; abundance: few; j_gene: TRBJ2-7; d_gene: .; CDR3aa: CASSRGQSSHVYNEQYF; CDR3nt: TGTGCCAGCAGTCGAGGACAGTCTAGTCATGTCTACAATGAGCAGTACTTC
v_gene: TRBV20-1; abundance: many; j_gene: TRBJ2-7; d_gene: .; CDR3aa: CSARDWSRKGSQYF; CDR3nt: TGCAGTGCTAGAGATTGGTCCAGGAAGGGGTCGCAGTACTTC
v_gene: TRBV10-3; abundance: many; j_gene: TRBJ1-2; d_gene: TRBD1; CDR3aa: CAITHGQGRGYGYTF; CDR3nt: TGTGCCATCACTCACGGACAGGGAAGGGGCTATGGCTACACCTTC
v_gene: TRBV3-1; abundance: once; j_gene: TRBJ1-1; d_gene: .; CDR3aa: CASSQDLEIRYTEAFF; CDR3nt: TGTGCCAGCAGCCAAGATCTAGAAATTCGGTACACTGAAGCTTTCTTT
v_gene: TRBV12-3/TRBV12-4; abundance: many; j_gene: TRBJ1-5; d_gene: .; CDR3aa: CASSLGLRAQHF; CDR3nt: TGTGCCAGCAGTTTGGGGTTGAGGGCCCAGCATTTT
v_gene: TRBV20-1; abundance: many; j_gene: TRBJ2-1; d_gene: .; CDR3aa: CSAQDPQGPNEQFF; CDR3nt: TGCAGTGCTCAGGACCCGCAAGGTCCCAATGAGCAGTTCTTC
v_gene: TRBV27; abundance: .; j_gene: TRBJ2-3; d_gene: .; CDR3aa: CASSLRGVGLYTDTQYF; CDR3nt: TGTGCCAGCAGTTTAAGAGGGGTGGGGCTTTACACAGATACGCAGTATTTT
v_gene: TRBV20-1; abundance: once; j_gene: TRBJ2-1; d_gene: .; CDR3aa: CSASSPQANEQFF; CDR3nt: TGCAGTGCCAGCTCACCACAAGCGAATGAGCAGTTCTTC
v_gene: TRBV7-9; abundance: many; j_gene: TRBJ2-1; d_gene: .; CDR3aa: CASSLPPTVGYNEQFF; CDR3nt: TGTGCCAGCAGCTTGCCTCCCACTGTTGGCTACAATGAGCAGTTCTTC
v_gene: TRBV28; abundance: many; j_gene: TRBJ2-5; d_gene: TRBD1; CDR3aa: CASSSFKAGQGETQYF; CDR3nt: TGTGCCAGCAGTTCGTTTAAAGCGGGACAGGGGGAGACCCAGTACTTC
v_gene: TRBV6-1; abundance: many; j_gene: TRBJ1-2; d_gene: TRBD1; CDR3aa: CASRKHEGQGAKGYTF; CDR3nt: TGTGCCAGCAGAAAACATGAGGGACAGGGGGCAAAGGGCTACACCTTC
v_gene: TRBV7-9; abundance: .; j_gene: TRBJ2-7; d_gene: .; CDR3aa: CASSLDERRTYEQYF; CDR3nt: TGTGCCAGCAGCTTAGACGAGAGGCGAACCTACGAGCAGTACTTC
v_gene: TRBV2; abundance: .; j_gene: TRBJ2-7; d_gene: TRBD2; CDR3aa: CASKASGSLYEQYF; CDR3nt: TGTGCCAGCAAAGCTAGCGGGAGTCTCTACGAGCAGTACTTC
v_gene: TRBV11-2; abundance: .; j_gene: TRBJ2-2; d_gene: .; CDR3aa: CATRRGTGELFF; CDR3nt: TGTGCCACGCGTCGGGGCACCGGGGAGCTGTTTTTT
v_gene: TRBV5-4; abundance: many; j_gene: TRBJ1-2; d_gene: .; CDR3aa: CASSPPGNNYGYTF; CDR3nt: TGTGCCAGCAGCCCACCTGGTAATAACTATGGCTACACCTTC
v_gene: TRBV27; abundance: .; j_gene: TRBJ2-7; d_gene: .; CDR3aa: CASNDSDYEQYF; CDR3nt: TGTGCCAGCAACGACAGTGACTACGAGCAGTACTTC